This TCR beta chain stems from a study of graft-versus-host responses after intestinal transplantation. Study as a whole: Transplants were multivisceral, liver-intestinal, or isolated intestinal. The study gave all recipients anti-thymocyte globulin induction, then tacrolimus and steroids for 2 to 3 years.

Remarks on this clone: Its matching antigen is unknown.

Method: immunoSEQ multiplex PCR; TCRdb's copy keeps in-frame clones and lacks some. The repertoire holds 100,000 to 130,000 clones, approximately 86% seen once, with approximately 0.76% in the top ten. V lost 5 bases to trimming and J lost 4 bases, with 9 bases between them. CDR3 size: 13 residues. In germline, CDR1 is LNHNV, CDR2 YYDKDF (reference sequence). Broader study findings: Some patients had graft-donor T cell macrochimerism, and their allografts showed high graft-versus-host to host-versus-graft clonal ratios. GvH clones occurred in recipient marrow; some first appeared in ileum or blood.

This sequence was found in a human donor who was the organ donor for an intestinal transplant. Here the sequenced sample was unstimulated CD4+ T cells sorted from spleen or lymph node cells, taken before transplant. The J gene is TRBJ1-5, the V gene TRBV15; D gene ambiguous. The CDR3 DNA reads TGTGCCACCAGCCTCGTCGTAAATCAGCCCCAGCATTTT. It yields the protein CATSLVVNQPQHF.